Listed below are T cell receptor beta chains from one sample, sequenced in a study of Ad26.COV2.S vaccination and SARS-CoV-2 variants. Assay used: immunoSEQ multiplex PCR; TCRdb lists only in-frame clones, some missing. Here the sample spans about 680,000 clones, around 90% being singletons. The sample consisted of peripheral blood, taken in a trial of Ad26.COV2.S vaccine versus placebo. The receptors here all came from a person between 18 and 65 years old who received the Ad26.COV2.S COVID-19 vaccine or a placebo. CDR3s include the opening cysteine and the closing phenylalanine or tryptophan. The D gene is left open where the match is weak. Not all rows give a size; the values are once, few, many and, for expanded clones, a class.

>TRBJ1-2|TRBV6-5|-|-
TGTGCCAGCAGTTTGGTAACTGGACCGGGCGGCTATGGCTACACCTTC
CASSLVTGPGGYGYTF
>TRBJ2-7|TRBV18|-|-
TGTGCCAGCTCACCAGGGGGGATCGGGTCGTACGAGCAGTACTTC
CASSPGGIGSYEQYF
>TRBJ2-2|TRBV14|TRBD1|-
TGTGCCAGCAGCCAAGAATTAGGGGGCGCGGTCGGGGAGCTGTTTTTT
CASSQELGGAVGELFF
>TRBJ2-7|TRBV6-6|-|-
TGTGCCAGCAGTCCCTCCTCAACAGGGTATATAGACCATTTCTACGAGCAGTACTTC
CASSPSSTGYIDHFYEQYF
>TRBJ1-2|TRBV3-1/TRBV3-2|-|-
TGTGCCAGCAGCCAAGTGGCGGTAGGCTATGGCTACACCTTC
CASSQVAVGYGYTF
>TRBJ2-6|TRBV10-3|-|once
TGTGCCATCAGTGACGGTATGGGGGAGGCCAACGTCCTGACTTTC
CAISDGMGEANVLTF
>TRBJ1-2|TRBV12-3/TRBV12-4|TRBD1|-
TGTGCCAGCAGTCGGGACAGGGTAGTCGGCTACACCTTC
CASSRDRVVGYTF
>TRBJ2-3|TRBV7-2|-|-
TGTGCCAGCAGCTTAGATCAGGGCACAGATACGCAGTATTTT
CASSLDQGTDTQYF
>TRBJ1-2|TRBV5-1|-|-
TGCGCCAGCAGCCCGGACGGAGGCTATGGCTACACCTTC
CASSPDGGYGYTF
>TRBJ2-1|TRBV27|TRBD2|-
TGTGCCAGCAGCTCCTCGCCGGGACTAGCGATCGATGAGCAGTTCTTC
CASSSSPGLAIDEQFF
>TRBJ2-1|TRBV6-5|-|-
TGTGCCAGCAGTTATAGTGATGAGCAGTTCTTC
CASSYSDEQFF
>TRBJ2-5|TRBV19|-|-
TGTGCCAGTAGCAGTTGGGACACCCAAAAGACCCAGTACTTC
CASSSWDTQKTQYF
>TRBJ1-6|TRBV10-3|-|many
TGTGCCATCAGTGAGGTGGGGGCCGATAATTCACCCCTCCACTTT
CAISEVGADNSPLHF
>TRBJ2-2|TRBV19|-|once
TGTGCCAGTAGTATATGGACAGCTTCCCAGGGGGAGCTGTTTTTT
CASSIWTASQGELFF
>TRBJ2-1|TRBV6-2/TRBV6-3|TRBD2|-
TGTGCCAGCAGTTTCCCGACTAGCGGGGGGGCCCGATACAATGAGCAGTTCTTC
CASSFPTSGGARYNEQFF
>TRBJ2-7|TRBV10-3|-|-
TGTGCCATCAGCCCCGTGACTACCGTAGTCTACGAGCAGTACTTC
CAISPVTTVVYEQYF
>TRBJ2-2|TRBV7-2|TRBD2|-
TGTGCCAGCAGCTACCCGACTAGCGGGATAGCGAACACCGGGGAGCTGTTTTTT
CASSYPTSGIANTGELFF
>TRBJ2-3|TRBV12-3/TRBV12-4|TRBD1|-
TGTGCCAGCAGTCAGGGACAGCCAGATACGCAGTATTTT
CASSQGQPDTQYF
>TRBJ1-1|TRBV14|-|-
TGTGCCAGCAGCCAAAACATAATGAACACTGAAGCTTTCTTT
CASSQNIMNTEAFF
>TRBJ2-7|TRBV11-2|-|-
TGTGCCAGCAGCCGAGACGGCTACGAGCAGTACTTC
CASSRDGYEQYF
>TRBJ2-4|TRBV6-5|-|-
TGTGCCCGCGGACGTCTTTTAGCCAAAAACATTCAGTACTTC
CARGRLLAKNIQYF
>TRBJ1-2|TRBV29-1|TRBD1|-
TGCAGCGTTGAAATAGGGGGCGTAAATGGCTACACCTTC
CSVEIGGVNGYTF
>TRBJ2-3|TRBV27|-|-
TGTGCCAGTAGATGGGAGAGGGCAGATACGCAGTATTTT
CASRWERADTQYF
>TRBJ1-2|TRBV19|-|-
TGTGCCAGTAGTATAAGACCCGGCATAAACTATGGCTACACCTTC
CASSIRPGINYGYTF
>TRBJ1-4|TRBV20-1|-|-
TGCAGTGCTAGTCCCCGGGGGGAAAAACTGTTTTTT
CSASPRGEKLFF
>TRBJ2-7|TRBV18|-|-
TGTGCCAGCTCACCCGCGGCAGGGGTCTACGAGCAGTACTTC
CASSPAAGVYEQYF
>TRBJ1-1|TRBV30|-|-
TGTGCCTGGAGGCCTTCGTCGAGGGGGAAGGCTTTCTTT
CAWRPSSRGKAFF
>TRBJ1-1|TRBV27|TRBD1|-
TGTGCCAGCTCCGGGACAGGGGACCTTGAAGCTTTCTTT
CASSGTGDLEAFF
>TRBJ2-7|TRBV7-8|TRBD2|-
TGTGCCAGCAGCCGATCGCTAGCGGGAAGCCACGAGCAGTACTTC
CASSRSLAGSHEQYF
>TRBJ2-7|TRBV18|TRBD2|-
TGTGCCAGCTCCCTCTCTAGCGGGTTTTCCTACGAGCAGTACTTC
CASSLSSGFSYEQYF
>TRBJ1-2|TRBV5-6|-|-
TGTGCCAGCAGCTTGGGAAACTATGGCTACACCTTC
CASSLGNYGYTF
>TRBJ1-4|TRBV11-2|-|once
TGTGCCAGCAGCGGATGGGTCGGCGAAAAACTGTTTTTT
CASSGWVGEKLFF
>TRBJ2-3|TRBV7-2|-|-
TGTGCCAGCAGCTTAGGGGGCGCAAACACAGATACGCAGTATTTT
CASSLGGANTDTQYF
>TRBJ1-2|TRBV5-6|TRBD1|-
TGTGCCAGCAGCTTCGGGGAACGGGACAGTAACTATGGCTACACCTTC
CASSFGERDSNYGYTF
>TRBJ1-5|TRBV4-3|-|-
TGCGCCAGCAGCCAAGATAAGGGGAATCAGCCCCAGCATTTT
CASSQDKGNQPQHF
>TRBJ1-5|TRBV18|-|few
TGTGCCAGCTCAGCCATGGGGGATAGCAATCAGCCCCAGCATTTT
CASSAMGDSNQPQHF
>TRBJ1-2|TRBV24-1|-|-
TGTGCCACCAGTGGTTCCGGCACGGACTATGGCTACACCTTC
CATSGSGTDYGYTF
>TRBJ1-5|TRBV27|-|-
TGTGCCAGCAGCCCCAACAGGGTTGACCAGCATTTT
CASSPNRVDQHF
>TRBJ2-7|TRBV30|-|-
TGTGCCTGGAGTGTAGGGGGGGACGAGCAGTACTTC
CAWSVGGDEQYF
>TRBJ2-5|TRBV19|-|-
TGTGCCAGTAGCCCGACAGGGACTCAAGAGACCCAGTACTTC
CASSPTGTQETQYF
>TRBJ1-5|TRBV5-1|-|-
TGCGCCAGCAGCTTGCGTCCTACGGGGGCGGGGGATAGCAATCAGCCCCAGCATTTT
CASSLRPTGAGDSNQPQHF
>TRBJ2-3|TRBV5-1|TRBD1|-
TGCGCCAGCAGCGAGGGGGCCCCGGATACGCAGTATTTT
CASSEGAPDTQYF
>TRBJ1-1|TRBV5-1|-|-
TGCGCCAGCAGCTTGGTTCAGGGGAGATTGAACACTGAAGCTTTCTTT
CASSLVQGRLNTEAFF